Listed below are T cell receptor beta chains from one sample, sequenced in a study of blood T cell repertoires in COVID-19. Using immunoSEQ multiplex PCR, the repertoire was profiled, and TCRdb retains in-frame clones only, with some absent. The sample holds around 190,000 clones, 70% to 90% seen once. Material: peripheral blood. Source of these receptors: a man aged 65-85 years with active or convalescent COVID-19. Both conserved end residues are trimmed from each CDR3.

CDR3 protein: ASSSWTGGYGYT
V gene: TRBV7-9
J gene: TRBJ1-2

CDR3 protein: ASSTQDRGRQYTEAF
V gene: TRBV28
J gene: TRBJ1-1

CDR3 protein: ASSQMAPDTQY
V gene: TRBV18
J gene: TRBJ2-3

CDR3 protein: ASSLVGRSETQY
V gene: TRBV5-1
J gene: TRBJ2-5

CDR3 protein: ASSQDLREGYT
V gene: TRBV4-3
J gene: TRBJ1-2

CDR3 protein: SVEDRLAKNIQY
V gene: TRBV29-1
J gene: TRBJ2-4

CDR3 protein: ASSPTGGIGYT
V gene: TRBV12-3/TRBV12-4
J gene: TRBJ1-2

CDR3 protein: ATSSRTGGSDTQY
V gene: TRBV24-1
J gene: TRBJ2-3

CDR3 protein: ASGRQGGAGANVLT
V gene: TRBV7-2
J gene: TRBJ2-6

CDR3 protein: ASRVSGANVLT
V gene: TRBV12-3/TRBV12-4
J gene: TRBJ2-6

CDR3 protein: ASTSHRGGGHEQF
V gene: TRBV28
J gene: TRBJ2-1

CDR3 protein: ASSRGTGFQPQH
V gene: TRBV18
J gene: TRBJ1-5

CDR3 protein: ASSYFGGGDTEAF
V gene: TRBV6-5
J gene: TRBJ1-1

CDR3 protein: ASTLGTGYQPQH
V gene: TRBV28
J gene: TRBJ1-5

CDR3 protein: ASSPPFDWTESSYEQY
V gene: TRBV18
J gene: TRBJ2-7

CDR3 protein: ASSLGTLAGGTETQY
V gene: TRBV5-1
J gene: TRBJ2-5

CDR3 protein: ASSRPIEAGIAF
V gene: TRBV16
J gene: TRBJ1-1

CDR3 protein: ASSSLRDTQY
V gene: TRBV7-2
J gene: TRBJ2-3